The T cell receptor (beta chain) described here comes from a study of shared clonotypes between healthy human individuals. About the research overall: Each donor's CD8 memory used one plate, CD8 naive two, each CD4 subset three.

Study-wide findings and caveats: Memory subsets generally showed smaller estimated richness than naive subsets did. Measured sharing among donors was expected to vary with sequencing depth. The sampled material consisted only of blood, and tissue repertoires are likely to differ.

The naive CD8 population came from CD45RO-negative cells selected for CCR7, without terminally differentiated effector memory CD45RA+ cells. Method: immunoSEQ multiplex PCR; TCRdb's copy keeps in-frame clones and lacks some. This sample carries 2 million or so clones, about 95% of them seen once, and the ten largest clones take around 1.1%. This clone was observed a single time. The antigen is not known. At the DNA level, this CDR3 is encoded by other sequences in the same sample as well. Sequenced material: naive CD8+ T cells sorted from blood. This sequence was found in a man between 18 and 35 years old in good health.

In nucleotides, the CDR3 is TGTGCCAGCAGTTTTACAGGGGGTGGAGAAAAACTGTTTTTT. Its protein is CASSFTGGGEKLFF. The V and J genes are TRBV27 and TRBJ1-4; 8 positions match TRBD1. CDR3 length: 14 residues. Germline assignment: CDR1 MNHEY and CDR2 SMNVEV (reference sequence). V lost 3 bases and J lost 8; bases outside the gene matches: 5.